These 10 T cell receptor beta chains were sequenced from one sample in a study of T cell responses to AZD1222 COVID-19 vaccine. Clones were sequenced by immunoSEQ multiplex PCR, and TCRdb holds only the in-frame ones, with some missing. Of just over 20,000 clones in the sample, 65% to 90% were seen once. The sequencing here drew on peripheral blood, taken on day 0 of AZD1222 vaccination. The receptors stem from an adult in good health.

The genes are TRBV28 and TRBJ1-1, with TRBD1 as a possible D gene (6 bases). Germline-derived CDR1 and CDR2 are MDHEN and SYDVKM. Trimming cost V 6 bases and J 4 bases, with 18 bases left between them. CDR3 length: 15 amino acids. The CDR3 sequence: CASRTPDRLVTEAFF. In DNA form, the CDR3 reads TGTGCCAGCAGGACCCCAGACAGGCTGGTCACTGAAGCTTTCTTT.

The chain is built from TRBV13 and TRBJ2-3; 11 bases are a match to TRBD2. The CDR3 consists of 14 residues. The germline V gene encodes CDR1 PRHDT and CDR2 FYEKMQ (reference sequence). Losses at the gene ends were 4 bases for V and 4 bases for J; bases not matched to a gene: 1. CDR3 nucleotides: TGTGCCAGCAGCTCGGGACTAGCGGCAGATACGCAGTATTTT. Translation gives CASSSGLAADTQYF.

This clone was seen once. The rearrangement uses TRBV27 and TRBJ1-2, with TRBD1 as a possible D gene (5 bases). Trimming removed 2 bases from V and 7 bases from J, with 17 bases in between. The CDR3 runs 15 residues. Germline V CDR1 and CDR2: MNHEY, SMNVEV (reference sequence). The CDR3 DNA is TGTGCCAGCAGTTTAGGGGCAGATCGAGCGATTGGCTACACCTTC. Its protein is CASSLGADRAIGYTF.

The CDR3 region is CASSFLDTQYF. CDR3 coding DNA: TGCGCCAGCAGTTTCTTGGATACGCAGTATTTT. The gene calls are TRBV5-1 and TRBJ2-3; the D is unclear. The germline V gene encodes CDR1 SGHRS and CDR2 YFSETQ. V gave up 5 bases and J gave up 6 bases, with 7 bases separating them. The CDR3 has 11 residues.

This clone was seen a few times. The CDR3: CASQGRGQDYGYTF. Written as DNA, the CDR3 is TGTGCCAGCCAAGGACGGGGACAGGACTATGGCTACACCTTC. The V and J genes are TRBV19 and TRBJ1-2, with 8 bases lining up with TRBD1. V lost 9 bases and J lost 3; bases outside the gene matches: 9. The CDR3 extends over 14 amino acids. Germline values: CDR1 LNHDA, CDR2 SQIVND (reference sequence).

V and J are TRBV5-5 and TRBJ1-1; D perhaps matches TRBD1 (5 bases). CDR1 is SGHKS, CDR2 YYEKEE, per germline (reference sequence). The V gene lost 2 bases and the J gene lost 5 bases, with 10 bases spanning the gap. The CDR3 runs 13 residues. The DNA for the CDR3 is TGTGCCAGCAGCTTACAATGGGGGACTGAAGCTTTCTTT. Translated: CASSLQWGTEAFF.

The chain uses TRBV18 and TRBJ2-7; D is perhaps TRBD1 or TRBD2 (5 bases each). Trimming removed 0 bases from V and 4 bases from J, with 13 bases in between. This CDR3 is 15 amino acids long. Germline assignment: CDR1 KGHSH and CDR2 LQKENI. The CDR3 protein is CASSPPGTLLYEQYF. DNA for the CDR3: TGTGCCAGCTCACCACCCGGGACGCTTCTGTACGAGCAGTACTTC.

The chain carries TRBV29-1 and TRBJ2-7; D possibly corresponds to TRBD1 (6 bases). Looked up from germline, CDR1 is SQVTM and CDR2 is ANQGSEA. CDR3 length equals 16 residues. V lost 4 bases and J 4 bases, leaving 23 bases between the germline ends. CDR3 sequence: CSVGLGARGETYEQYF. CDR3 bases: TGCAGCGTTGGCCTCGGGGCCAGGGGAGAGACTTACGAGCAGTACTTC.

This chain connects TRBV19 to TRBJ1-1; 9 bases are shared with TRBD1. The CDR3 has 16 amino acids. Trimming cost V 3 bases and J 1 base; bases outside gene matches: 6. The germline CDR1 and CDR2 sequences are LNHDA and SQIVND (reference sequence). The CDR3 region has the DNA TGTGCCAGTAGTATTGGGACAGGGACTGGGAACACTGAAGCTTTCTTT. This encodes CASSIGTGTGNTEAFF.

The rearrangement links TRBV5-8 to TRBJ1-3, with D perhaps TRBD1 (6 bases). V was trimmed by 4 bases and J by 4 bases, leaving 30 bases between them. The CDR3 covers 20 residues. Per germline, CDR1 SGHTS and CDR2 YDEGEE. In nucleotides, the CDR3 is TGTGCCAGCAGCCCTTGGGACTATACAGGGCTTCGGTTCGAAGGAAACACCATATATTTT. Residues: CASSPWDYTGLRFEGNTIYF. The whole variable domain, remainder taken from reference TRBV5-8 and TRBJ1-3, is EAGVTQSPTHLIKTRGQQATLRCSPISGHTSVYWYQQALGLGLQFLLWYDEGEERNRGNFPPRFSGRQFPNYSSELNVNALELEDSALYLCASSPWDYTGLRFEGNTIYFGEGSWLTVV.